The 21 T cell receptor beta chains listed next were all sequenced from one sample in a study of shared clonotypes between healthy human individuals. Produced via immunoSEQ multiplex PCR; TCRdb's table is partial and in-frame only. The table records under 1,900,000 clones, approximately 98.5% of them present only once. The material sequenced was naive CD4+ T cells sorted from blood. As for subset: CD45RA+ positively selected. These receptors were taken from a man aged 30 to 39 in good health.

The chain recombines TRBV4-2 with TRBJ1-1; 7 positions agree with TRBD1. CDR1 LGHNA and CDR2 YNFKEQ come from the germline V gene. The CDR3 consists of 18 residues. J lost 1 base, V lost 4 bases, and 15 bases had no gene match. The CDR3 region is CASSLQIAGGTSNTEAFF. CDR3 DNA: TGTGCCAGCAGCCTCCAAATCGCAGGGGGGACTTCGAACACTGAAGCTTTCTTT.

This chain connects TRBV11-2 to TRBJ2-3; unclear D gene. The CDR3 contains 15 residues. Germline lookup yields CDR1 SGHAT and CDR2 FQNNGV. The ends were cut back, 0 bases at V and 1 base at J, with 8 bases in the middle. The CDR3 sequence: CASSLDSLGTDTQYF. Written as DNA, the CDR3 is TGTGCCAGCAGCTTAGACTCCCTAGGCACAGATACGCAGTATTTT.

The CDR3 region has the DNA TGTGCCAGCAGCTTAAGACTAGTGAGAGATGAGCAGTTCTTC. This gives the protein CASSLRLVRDEQFF. This chain connects TRBV5-4 to TRBJ2-1; possible D gene TRBD2, 6 bases. The CDR3 runs 14 residues. The germline gives CDR1 SGHNT, CDR2 YYREEE (reference sequence). The V end lost 2 bases, the J end lost 8 bases, and 14 bases lay between the germline ends.

The count of this clone is one. This chain joins TRBV11-2 and TRBJ2-6; D is uncertain. CDR3 length equals 15 residues. V dropped 5 bases and J dropped 0 bases, with 8 bases sitting between them. Germline CDR1 is SGHAT and CDR2 is FQNNGV. The CDR3, as DNA: TGTGCCAGCAGCGGGAAAGTCTCTGGGGCCAACGTCCTGACTTTC. Protein: CASSGKVSGANVLTF. The variable domain in full, with the rest retrieved from reference TRBV11-2 and TRBJ2-6, is EAGVAQSPRYKIIEKRQSVAFWCNPISGHATLYWYQQILGQGPKLLIQFQNNGVVDDSQLPKDRFSAERLKGVDSTLKIQPAKLEDSAVYLCASSGKVSGANVLTFGAGSRLTVL.

This clone was picked up one time. The chain recombines TRBV4-1 with TRBJ1-5; D is possibly TRBD1 (5 bases). This CDR3 is 16 amino acids long. V lost 3 bases and J 4 bases, leaving 16 bases between the germline ends. Germline CDR1 and CDR2: MGHRA and YSYEKL. CDR3 in amino acids: CASSQDPSGVNQPQHF. The DNA of the CDR3 is TGCGCCAGCAGCCAGGATCCATCGGGGGTAAATCAGCCCCAGCATTTT.

The chain is built from TRBV30 and TRBJ2-4; no clear D. CDR1 and CDR2 from the germline V gene are GTSNPN and SVGIG (reference sequence). The CDR3 runs 14 residues. V lost 1 base, J lost 0 bases, and 7 bases lay in between. The CDR3 sequence is CAWSAFLAKNIQYF. In DNA form, the CDR3 reads TGTGCCTGGAGTGCCTTCCTAGCCAAAAACATTCAGTACTTC.

This rearrangement joins TRBV6-1 to TRBJ1-5; D unclear. V lost 3 bases and J 6 bases, leaving 3 bases between the germline ends. Looked up from germline, CDR1 is MNHNS and CDR2 is SASEGT. This CDR3 contains 11 residues. The chain's CDR3 is CASSDAQPQHF. CDR3 nucleotide sequence: TGTGCCAGCAGTGACGCTCAGCCCCAGCATTTT.

J is TRBJ1-1 and V is TRBV27; a weak D match, TRBD1 (6 bases). The CDR3 runs 15 residues. Trimming cost V 6 bases and J 4 bases, with 18 bases left between them. Per germline, CDR1 MNHEY and CDR2 SMNVEV (reference sequence). CDR3 sequence: CASRILAGAGTEAFF. Here the CDR3 DNA reads TGTGCCAGCAGGATACTCGCAGGGGCGGGCACTGAAGCTTTCTTT.

V and J are TRBV18 and TRBJ2-7; D is perhaps TRBD2 (5 bases). CDR3 size: 13 residues. Germline loops: CDR1 KGHSH, CDR2 LQKENI. Trimming removed 4 bases from V and 3 bases from J, with 10 bases in between. The DNA for the CDR3 is TGTGCCAGCTCACGCGATGCGGGCTACGAGCAGTACTTC. It yields the protein CASSRDAGYEQYF.

The chain uses TRBV5-1 and TRBJ2-1; the D gene is possibly TRBD2 (6 bases). V was pared by 0 bases and J by 7 bases, with 11 bases between. The germline V gene has CDR1 SGHRS and CDR2 YFSETQ. CDR3 length: 14 residues. The CDR3 DNA follows: TGCGCCAGCAGCTTGGGAGGGACTCGAAATGAGCAGTTCTTC. Translation: CASSLGGTRNEQFF.

The V and J genes are TRBV25-1 and TRBJ2-7; 7 positions agree with TRBD1. Trimming at V came to 5 bases and at J to 4 bases, leaving 5 bases not matched to a gene. Looked up from germline, CDR1 is MGHDK and CDR2 is SYGVNS. The CDR3 length is 13 residues. The CDR3 sequence is CASSKNRGYEQYF. CDR3 coding DNA: TGTGCCAGCAGTAAGAACAGGGGTTACGAGCAGTACTTC.

Only one count was recorded for this clone. The gene calls are TRBV25-1 and TRBJ2-1; D possibly corresponds to TRBD2 (6 bases). The germline V and J ends were trimmed by 9 bases and 3 bases, with 18 bases remaining between them. CDR1 MGHDK and CDR2 SYGVNS come from the germline V gene. The CDR3 is made up of 15 amino acids. CDR3 nucleotides: TGTGCCAGTCAAAAAGCGGGCCGAAACTACAATGAGCAGTTCTTC. Translating gives CASQKAGRNYNEQFF.

The chain employs TRBV2 and TRBJ2-5; unclear D gene. This CDR3 has 11 residues. In germline, CDR1 is SNHLY, CDR2 FYNNEI. Trimming took 8 bases from V and 6 from J, leaving 10 bases between them. This CDR3 is CASRVGKTQYF. CDR3 coding DNA: TGTGCCAGCCGGGTGGGGAAGACCCAGTACTTC.

V and J are TRBV7-9 and TRBJ2-5; TRBD1 is a possible D gene (5 bases). Germline loops: CDR1 SEHNR, CDR2 FQNEAQ (reference sequence). CDR3 length: 14 residues. V dropped 4 bases and J dropped 5 bases, with 14 bases sitting between them. CDR3 DNA: TGTGCCAGCAGCTGGCAGGGCCCAGGGGAGACCCAGTACTTC. Its protein product is CASSWQGPGETQYF. Full variable domain (rest looked up from reference TRBV7-9 and TRBJ2-5): DTGVSQNPRHKITKRGQNVTFRCDPISEHNRLYWYRQTLGQGPEFLTYFQNEAQLEKSRLLSDRFSAERPKGSFSTLEIQRTEQGDSAMYLCASSWQGPGETQYFGPGTRLLVL.

V gene TRBV28 combines with J gene TRBJ2-5; D possibly corresponds to TRBD1 (6 bases). Trimming shortened V by 6 bases and J by 5 bases, and 10 bases separated the two germline ends. Germline V lookup: CDR1 MDHEN, CDR2 SYDVKM. There are 12 residues in the CDR3. The CDR3 region is CASSSGVETQYF. In DNA form, the CDR3 reads TGTGCCAGCAGCTCAGGGGTGGAGACCCAGTACTTC.

The V call is TRBV7-8, the J call TRBJ1-3; 7 positions agree with TRBD1. The CDR3 loop spans 19 amino acids. The J segment lost 4 bases and the V segment lost 5 bases, leaving 20 bases of the junction unmatched. Germline values: CDR1 SGHVS, CDR2 FQNEAQ. The CDR3 DNA sequence: TGTGCCAGCAGCCCCGGGGCAGGGGGAACCCTAGGTTCCGGAAACACCATATATTTT. It codes for CASSPGAGGTLGSGNTIYF. Drawing the rest from reference TRBV7-8 and TRBJ1-3, the complete variable domain is GAGVSQSPRYKVAKRGQDVALRCDPISGHVSLFWYQQALGQGPEFLTYFQNEAQLDKSGLPSDRFFAERPEGSVSTLKIQRTQQEDSAVYLCASSPGAGGTLGSGNTIYFGEGSWLTVV.

V is TRBV20-1 and J is TRBJ2-1; no reliable D call. Trimming took 2 bases from V and 9 from J, leaving 8 bases between them. This CDR3 comprises 11 residues. Germline loops: CDR1 DFQATT, CDR2 SNEGSKA (reference sequence). The CDR3 DNA follows: TGCAGTGCTAGAAGTAGGGTTGAGCAGTTCTTC. Encoded protein: CSARSRVEQFF.

This chain connects TRBV6-5 to TRBJ2-7, with D unresolved. The CDR3 is made up of 11 amino acids. Deletions cut 5 bases from V and 9 bases from J, with 11 bases between. The V gene's germline CDR1 is MNHEY and CDR2 SVGAGI. The CDR3 reads CASSSLGLQYF. CDR3 DNA: TGTGCCAGCAGTAGCCTGGGGTTGCAGTACTTC.

This rearrangement joins TRBV19 to TRBJ2-2, with 7 bases lining up with TRBD1. From germline, CDR1 is LNHDA and CDR2 SQIVND (reference sequence). This CDR3 contains 14 residues. V shed 5 bases and J 4 bases; nucleotides not matched to a gene: 4. The CDR3 region is CASSSTGTTGELFF. The CDR3 coding sequence is TGTGCCAGTAGTTCGACAGGGACCACCGGGGAGCTGTTTTTT.

The chain uses TRBV9 and TRBJ1-2; D is perhaps TRBD1 (6 bases). The V end was cut by 4 bases, the J end by 1 base, with 17 bases between. The CDR3 is made up of 16 amino acids. CDR1 SGDLS and CDR2 YYNGEE come from the germline V gene. CDR3 in amino acids: CASSPAGAGINYGYTF. In DNA form, the CDR3 reads TGTGCCAGCAGCCCAGCGGGGGCCGGGATTAACTATGGCTACACCTTC.

CDR3 amino acids: CASSVRIYEQYF. The CDR3 coding sequence is TGCGCCAGCAGTGTACGGATTTACGAGCAGTACTTC. The rearrangement links TRBV10-2 to TRBJ2-7; D is uncertain. This CDR3 is built from 12 residues. The V end was cut by 4 bases, the J end by 4 bases, with 8 bases between. Germline V gene sequence: CDR1 WSHSY, CDR2 SAAADI.